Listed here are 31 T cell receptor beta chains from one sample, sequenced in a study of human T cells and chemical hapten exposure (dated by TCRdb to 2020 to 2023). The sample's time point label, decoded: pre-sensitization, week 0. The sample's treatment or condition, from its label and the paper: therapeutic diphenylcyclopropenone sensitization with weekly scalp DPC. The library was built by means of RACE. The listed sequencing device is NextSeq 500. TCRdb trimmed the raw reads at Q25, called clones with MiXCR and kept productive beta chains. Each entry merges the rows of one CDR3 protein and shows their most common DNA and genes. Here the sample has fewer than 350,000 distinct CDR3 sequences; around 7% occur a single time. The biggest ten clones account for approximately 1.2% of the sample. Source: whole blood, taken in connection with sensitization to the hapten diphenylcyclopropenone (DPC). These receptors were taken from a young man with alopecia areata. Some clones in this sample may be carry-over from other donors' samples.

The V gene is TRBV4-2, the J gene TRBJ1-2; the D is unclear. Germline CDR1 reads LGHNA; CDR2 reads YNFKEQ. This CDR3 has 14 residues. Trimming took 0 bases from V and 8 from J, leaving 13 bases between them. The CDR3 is CASSQEWTRMGYTF. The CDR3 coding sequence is TGTGCCAGCAGCCAAGAATGGACTAGAATGGGCTACACCTTC.

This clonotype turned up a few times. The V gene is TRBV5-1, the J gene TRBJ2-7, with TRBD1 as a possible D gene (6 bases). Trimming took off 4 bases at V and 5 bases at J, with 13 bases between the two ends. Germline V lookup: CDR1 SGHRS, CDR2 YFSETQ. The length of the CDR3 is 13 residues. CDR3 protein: CASSPYREHEQYF. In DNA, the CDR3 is TGCGCCAGCAGCCCCTACAGGGAGCACGAGCAGTACTTC.

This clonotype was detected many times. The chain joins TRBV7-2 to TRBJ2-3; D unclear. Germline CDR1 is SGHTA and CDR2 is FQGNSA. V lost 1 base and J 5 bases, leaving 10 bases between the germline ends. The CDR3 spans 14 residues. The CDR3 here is CASSLGGFVDTQYF. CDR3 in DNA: TGTGCCAGCAGCTTAGGTGGTTTCGTAGATACGCAGTATTTT.

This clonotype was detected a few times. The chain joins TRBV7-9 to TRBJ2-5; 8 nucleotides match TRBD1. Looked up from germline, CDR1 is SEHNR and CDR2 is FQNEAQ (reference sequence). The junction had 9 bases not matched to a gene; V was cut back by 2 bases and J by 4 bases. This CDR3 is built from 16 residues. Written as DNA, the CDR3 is TGTGCCAGCAGCTTACCCCGAGACAGGGGAAGAGAGACCCAGTACTTC. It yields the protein CASSLPRDRGRETQYF. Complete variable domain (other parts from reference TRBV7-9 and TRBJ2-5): DTGVSQNPRHKITKRGQNVTFRCDPISEHNRLYWYRQTLGQGPEFLTYFQNEAQLEKSRLLSDRFSAERPKGSFSTLEIQRTEQGDSAMYLCASSLPRDRGRETQYFGPGTRLLVL.

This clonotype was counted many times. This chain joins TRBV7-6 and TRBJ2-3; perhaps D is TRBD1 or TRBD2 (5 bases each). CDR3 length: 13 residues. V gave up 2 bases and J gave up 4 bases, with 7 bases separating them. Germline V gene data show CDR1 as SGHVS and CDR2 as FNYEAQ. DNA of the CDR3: TGTGCCAGCAGCTTATGGGGACCAGATACGCAGTATTTT. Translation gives CASSLWGPDTQYF.

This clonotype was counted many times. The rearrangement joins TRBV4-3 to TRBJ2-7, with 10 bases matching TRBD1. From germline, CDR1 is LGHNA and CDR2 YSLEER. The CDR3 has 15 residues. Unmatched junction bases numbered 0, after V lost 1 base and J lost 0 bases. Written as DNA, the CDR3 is TGCGCCAGCAGCCAAGGGACAGGGGGCTCCTACGAGCAGTACGTC. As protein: CASSQGTGGSYEQYV.

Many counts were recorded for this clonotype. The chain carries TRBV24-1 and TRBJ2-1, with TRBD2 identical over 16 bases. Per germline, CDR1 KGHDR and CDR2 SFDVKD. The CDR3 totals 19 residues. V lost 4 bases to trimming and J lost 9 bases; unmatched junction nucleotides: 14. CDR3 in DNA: TGTGCCACCAGTGAAAAAGGGACTAGCGGGGGGGCGGAATGGGTTGAGCAGTTCTTC. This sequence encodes CATSEKGTSGGAEWVEQFF.

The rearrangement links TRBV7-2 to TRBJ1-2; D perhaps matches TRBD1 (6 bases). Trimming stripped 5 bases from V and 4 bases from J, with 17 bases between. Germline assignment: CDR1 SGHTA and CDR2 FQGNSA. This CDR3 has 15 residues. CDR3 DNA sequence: TGTGCCAGCAGCACATCGGAACAGGGATTCTATGGCTACACCTTC. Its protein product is CASSTSEQGFYGYTF.

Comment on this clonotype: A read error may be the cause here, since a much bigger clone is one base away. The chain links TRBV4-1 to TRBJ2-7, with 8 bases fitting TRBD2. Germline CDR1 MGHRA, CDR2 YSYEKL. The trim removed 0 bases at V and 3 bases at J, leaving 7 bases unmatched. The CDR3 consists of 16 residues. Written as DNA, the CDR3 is TGCGCCAGCAGCCAAGATGGGCTAGCGGGTCGCTACGAGCAGTACTTC. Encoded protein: CASSQDGLAGRYEQYF.

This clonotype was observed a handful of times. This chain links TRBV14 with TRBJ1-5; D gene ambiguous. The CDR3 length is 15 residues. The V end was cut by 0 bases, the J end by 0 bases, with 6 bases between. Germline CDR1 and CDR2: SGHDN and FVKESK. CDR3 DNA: TGTGCCAGCAGCCAAGAAGGCGTTAGCAATCAGCCCCAGCATTTT. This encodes CASSQEGVSNQPQHF.

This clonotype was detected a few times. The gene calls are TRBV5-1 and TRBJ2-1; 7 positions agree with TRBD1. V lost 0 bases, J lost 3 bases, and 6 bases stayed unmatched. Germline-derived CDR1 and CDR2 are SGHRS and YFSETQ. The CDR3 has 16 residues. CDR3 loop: CASSLAPAGGYNEQFF. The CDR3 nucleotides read TGCGCCAGCAGCTTGGCACCGGCAGGGGGCTACAATGAGCAGTTCTTC.

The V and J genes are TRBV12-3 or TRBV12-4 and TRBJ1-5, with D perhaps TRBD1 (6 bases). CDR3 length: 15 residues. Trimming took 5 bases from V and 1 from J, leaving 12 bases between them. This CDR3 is CASSPTGTSNQPQHF. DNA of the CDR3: TGTGCCAGCAGTCCTACAGGGACGAGCAATCAGCCCCAGCATTTT.

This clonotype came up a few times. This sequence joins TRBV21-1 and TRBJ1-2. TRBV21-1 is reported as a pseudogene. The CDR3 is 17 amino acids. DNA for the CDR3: TGTGCCAGCATCCACCCCCACAGGGAGGGGCGGGTCTATGGCTACACCTTC. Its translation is CASIHPHREGRVYGYTF.

CDR3 in amino acids: CASSPEDQLSYTF. As DNA, the CDR3 is TGTGCCAGCTCACCCGAAGACCAGTTGAGCTACACCTTC. The chain couples TRBV18 to TRBJ1-2; D ambiguous. The CDR3 is 13 amino acids. Trimming removed 3 bases from V and 9 bases from J, with 14 bases in between. Germline V lookup: CDR1 KGHSH, CDR2 LQKENI.

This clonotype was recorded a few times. CDR3 in DNA: TGTGCCACCAGTCAGGGCTCGGGCGCTGAAGCTTTCTTT. Translated: CATSQGSGAEAFF. V is TRBV24-1 and J is TRBJ1-1, with TRBD1 as a possible D gene (5 bases). Trimming pared 6 bases from V and 6 bases from J, leaving 13 bases between. CDR3 length: 13 residues. Germline CDR1 reads KGHDR; CDR2 reads SFDVKD.

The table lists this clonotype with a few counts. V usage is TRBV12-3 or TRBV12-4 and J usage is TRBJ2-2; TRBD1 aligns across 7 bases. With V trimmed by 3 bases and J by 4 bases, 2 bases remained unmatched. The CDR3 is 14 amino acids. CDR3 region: CASSFGTATGELFF. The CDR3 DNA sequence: TGTGCCAGCAGTTTCGGGACAGCCACCGGGGAGCTGTTTTTT.

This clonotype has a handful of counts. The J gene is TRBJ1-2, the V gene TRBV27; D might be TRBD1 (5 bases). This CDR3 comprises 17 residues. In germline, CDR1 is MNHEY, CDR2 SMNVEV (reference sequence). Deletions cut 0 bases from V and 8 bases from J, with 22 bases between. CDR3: CASSLSRDSLLVWGYTF. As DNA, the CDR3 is TGTGCCAGCAGTTTATCCCGAGACAGCCTTCTCGTTTGGGGCTACACCTTC.

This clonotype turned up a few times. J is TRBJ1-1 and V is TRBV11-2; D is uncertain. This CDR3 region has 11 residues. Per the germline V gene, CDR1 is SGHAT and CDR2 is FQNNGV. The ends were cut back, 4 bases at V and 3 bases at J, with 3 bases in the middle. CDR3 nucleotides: TGTGCCAGCAGCTATTACACTGAAGCTTTCTTT. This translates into CASSYYTEAFF.

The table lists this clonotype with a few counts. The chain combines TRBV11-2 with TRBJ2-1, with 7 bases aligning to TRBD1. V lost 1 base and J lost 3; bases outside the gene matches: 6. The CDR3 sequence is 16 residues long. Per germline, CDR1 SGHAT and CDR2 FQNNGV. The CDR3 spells CASSLGDRRSYNEQFF. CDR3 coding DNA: TGTGCCAGCAGCTTAGGGGACAGAAGAAGCTACAATGAGCAGTTCTTC. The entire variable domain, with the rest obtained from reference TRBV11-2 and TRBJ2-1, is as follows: EAGVAQSPRYKIIEKRQSVAFWCNPISGHATLYWYQQILGQGPKLLIQFQNNGVVDDSQLPKDRFSAERLKGVDSTLKIQPAKLEDSAVYLCASSLGDRRSYNEQFFGPGTRLTVL.

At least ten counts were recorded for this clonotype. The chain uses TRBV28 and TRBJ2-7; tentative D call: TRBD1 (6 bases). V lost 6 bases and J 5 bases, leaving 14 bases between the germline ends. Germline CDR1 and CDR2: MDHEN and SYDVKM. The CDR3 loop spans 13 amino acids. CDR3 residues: CASRTTGSHEQYV. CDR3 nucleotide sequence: TGTGCCAGCAGGACTACAGGGTCCCACGAGCAGTACGTC.

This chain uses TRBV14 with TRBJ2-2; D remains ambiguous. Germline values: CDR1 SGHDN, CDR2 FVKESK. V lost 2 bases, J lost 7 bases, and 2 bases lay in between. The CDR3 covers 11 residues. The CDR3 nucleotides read TGTGCCAGCAGCCAACACGGGGAGCTGTTTTTT. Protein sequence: CASSQHGELFF.

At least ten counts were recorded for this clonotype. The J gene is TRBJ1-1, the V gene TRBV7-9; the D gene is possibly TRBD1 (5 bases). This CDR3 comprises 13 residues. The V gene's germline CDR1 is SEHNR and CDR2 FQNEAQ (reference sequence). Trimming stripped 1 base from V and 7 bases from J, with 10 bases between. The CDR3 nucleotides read TGTGCCAGCAGCTTAGAAGGAGACAGTGAAGCTTTCTTT. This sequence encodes CASSLEGDSEAFF.

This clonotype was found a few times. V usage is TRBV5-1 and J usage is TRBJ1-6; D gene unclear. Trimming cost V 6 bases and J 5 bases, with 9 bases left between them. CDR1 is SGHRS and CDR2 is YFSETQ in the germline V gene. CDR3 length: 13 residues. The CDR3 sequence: CASNPGDNSPLHF. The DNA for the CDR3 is TGCGCCAGCAACCCTGGGGATAATTCACCCCTCCACTTT.

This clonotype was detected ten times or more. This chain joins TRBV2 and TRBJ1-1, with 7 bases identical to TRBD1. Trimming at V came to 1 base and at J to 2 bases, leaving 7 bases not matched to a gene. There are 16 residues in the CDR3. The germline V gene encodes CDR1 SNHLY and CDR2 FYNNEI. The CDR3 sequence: CASSEGIRGRNTEAFF. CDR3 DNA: TGTGCCAGCAGTGAAGGTATCAGGGGGAGAAACACTGAAGCTTTCTTT. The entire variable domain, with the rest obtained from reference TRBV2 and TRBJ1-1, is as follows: EPEVTQTPSHQVTQMGQEVILRCVPISNHLYFYWYRQILGQKVEFLVSFYNNEISEKSEIFDDQFSVERPDGSNFTLKIRSTKLEDSAMYFCASSEGIRGRNTEAFFGQGTRLTVV.

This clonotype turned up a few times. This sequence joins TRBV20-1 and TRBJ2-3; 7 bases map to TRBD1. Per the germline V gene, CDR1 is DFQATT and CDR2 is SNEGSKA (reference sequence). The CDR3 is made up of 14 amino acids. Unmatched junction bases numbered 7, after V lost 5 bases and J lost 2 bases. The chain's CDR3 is CSAGRDSHTDTQYF. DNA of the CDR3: TGCAGTGCTGGCCGGGACAGCCACACAGATACGCAGTATTTT.

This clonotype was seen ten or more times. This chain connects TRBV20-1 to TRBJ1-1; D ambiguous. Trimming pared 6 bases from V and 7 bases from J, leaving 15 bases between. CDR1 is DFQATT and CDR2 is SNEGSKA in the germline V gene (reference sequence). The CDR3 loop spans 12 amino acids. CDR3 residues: CSASFSEVEAFF. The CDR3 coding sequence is TGCAGTGCCTCCTTCAGTGAAGTTGAAGCTTTCTTT.

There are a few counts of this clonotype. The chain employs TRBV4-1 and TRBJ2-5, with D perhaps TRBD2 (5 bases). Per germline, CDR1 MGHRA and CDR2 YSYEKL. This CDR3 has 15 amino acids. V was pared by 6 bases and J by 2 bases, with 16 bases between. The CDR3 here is CASSTRRGSQETQYF. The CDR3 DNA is TGCGCCAGCAGTACGAGGAGAGGGTCGCAAGAGACCCAGTACTTC.

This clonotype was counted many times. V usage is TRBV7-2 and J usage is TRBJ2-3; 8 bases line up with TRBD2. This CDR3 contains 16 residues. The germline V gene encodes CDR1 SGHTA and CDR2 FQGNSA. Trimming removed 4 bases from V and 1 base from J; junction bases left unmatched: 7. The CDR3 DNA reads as TGTGCCAGCAGCTCCGGACTAGCTGGGGGCACAGATACGCAGTATTTT. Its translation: CASSSGLAGGTDTQYF. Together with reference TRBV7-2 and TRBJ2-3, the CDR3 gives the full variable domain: GAGVSQSPSNKVTEKGKDVELRCDPISGHTALYWYRQSLGQGLEFLIYFQGNSAPDKSGLPSDRFSAERTGGSVSTLTIQRTQQEDSAVYLCASSSGLAGGTDTQYFGPGTRLTVL.

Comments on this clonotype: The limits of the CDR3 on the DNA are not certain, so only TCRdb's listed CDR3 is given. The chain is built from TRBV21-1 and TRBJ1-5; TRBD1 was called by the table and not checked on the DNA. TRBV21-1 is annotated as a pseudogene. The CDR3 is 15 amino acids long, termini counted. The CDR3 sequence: CASSKWGQGNQPQHF.

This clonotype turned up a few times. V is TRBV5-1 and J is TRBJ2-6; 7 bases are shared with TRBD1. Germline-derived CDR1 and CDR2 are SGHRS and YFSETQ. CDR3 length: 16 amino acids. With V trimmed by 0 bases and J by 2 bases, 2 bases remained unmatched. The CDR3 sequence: CASSLDRGPGANVLTF. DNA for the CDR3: TGCGCCAGCAGCTTGGACAGGGGCCCTGGGGCCAACGTCCTGACTTTC. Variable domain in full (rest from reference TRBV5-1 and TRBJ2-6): KAGVTQTPRYLIKTRGQQVTLSCSPISGHRSVSWYQQTPGQGLQFLFEYFSETQRNKGNFPGRFSGRQFSNSRSEMNVSTLELGDSALYLCASSLDRGPGANVLTFGAGSRLTVL.

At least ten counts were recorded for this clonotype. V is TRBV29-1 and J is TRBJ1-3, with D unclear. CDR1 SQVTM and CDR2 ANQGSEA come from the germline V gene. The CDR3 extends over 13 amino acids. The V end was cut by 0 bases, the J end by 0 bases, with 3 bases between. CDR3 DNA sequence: TGCAGCGTTGAAGAGGGCTCTGGAAACACCATATATTTT. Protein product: CSVEEGSGNTIYF.